What follows describes a single T cell receptor beta chain. J lost 1 base, V lost 5 bases, and 12 bases had no gene match. This CDR3 has 17 amino acids. Germline V gene data show CDR1 as MDHEN and CDR2 as SYDVKM. This record comes from a study of blood T cell repertoires in COVID-19. As processed by the authors: Counts of nucleated cells, estimated from reference gene primer amplification, were obtained. TCRdb keeps only in-frame clones here, not all; method: immunoSEQ multiplex PCR. V and J calls and clone size are given by that table; D and trimming were obtained from the DNA. The sample contains approximately 170,000 clones, about nine tenths of which appear only once.

The chain combines TRBV28 with TRBJ2-7; TRBD1 matches 9 bases. This clonotype was sampled from a man between 65 and 85 years old with acute or convalescent COVID-19. What was sequenced was peripheral blood. The CDR3 is CASSPRLTGQGSYEQYF. CDR3 nucleotides: TGTGCCAGCAGTCCCCGCCTAACGGGACAGGGTTCCTACGAGCAGTACTTC.